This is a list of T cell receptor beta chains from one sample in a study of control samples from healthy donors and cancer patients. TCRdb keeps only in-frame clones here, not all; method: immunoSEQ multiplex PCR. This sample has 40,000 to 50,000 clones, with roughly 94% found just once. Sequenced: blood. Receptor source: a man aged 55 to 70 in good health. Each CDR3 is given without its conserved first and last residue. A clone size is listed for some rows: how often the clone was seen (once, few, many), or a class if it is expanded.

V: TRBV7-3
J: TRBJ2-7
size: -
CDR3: ASSLLGLASEQY

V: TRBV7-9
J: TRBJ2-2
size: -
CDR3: ASSPAQRAGELF

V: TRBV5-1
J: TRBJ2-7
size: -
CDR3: ASSLEGTYEQY

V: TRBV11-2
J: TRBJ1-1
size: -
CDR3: ASSYLGQLTEAF

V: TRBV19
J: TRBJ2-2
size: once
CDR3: ASSIGEAGELF

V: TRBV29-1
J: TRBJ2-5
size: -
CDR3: SVDPQGGVLQETQY

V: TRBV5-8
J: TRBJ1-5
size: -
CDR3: ASSFRGTAYQPQH

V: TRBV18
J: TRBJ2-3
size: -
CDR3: ASSPDRTDTQY

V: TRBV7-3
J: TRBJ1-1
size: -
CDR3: ASSLSPGPTSLPEAF

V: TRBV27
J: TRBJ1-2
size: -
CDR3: ASRDRTLTNYGYT